This record concerns one TCR beta chain sequence. Its antigen is currently not known. Nothing much larger sits one base from this clone, and base qualities are not available. From cysteine to phenylalanine, the CDR3 is 13 amino acids long. Only the CDR3 region is kept as DNA, spanning 39 bases read in frame from base 1. V loses 5 bases at its end and J loses 7 bases; junction bases beyond the gene matches: 7. Based on the germline V gene, the CDR1 and CDR2 sequences are SGHTA and FQGTGA. The CDR3 regions of human TCRbeta chains were subjected to immunosequencing. Per the original workflow: TCRs in the repertoires were compared against a reference library of SARS-CoV-2-specific TCRs that had been generated with the MIRA antigen-specificity platform. Breadth meant the fraction of unique TCRs that were SARS-CoV-2-associated, whereas depth meant the fraction of total T cells that were SARS-CoV-2-associated. Using the MIRA data, each spike-specific TCR was mapped to the spike region that the TCR reacts to and placed in a CD4 or CD8 class. Log10-transformed breadth and depth values were compared by one-way ANOVA with Sidak's multiple comparisons tests. Drawn from immuneACCESS, this table holds only the in-frame rearrangements with V and J called that TCRdb kept. Clones are partly lost; checked studies trace under half to an unresolved V gene and leave the rest unexplained. The DNA was the basis for D and trimming; V, J and clone size are from that table. Recorded for this sample are tens of thousands of clones; about 80% of them occurred a single time. The ten largest clones capture 12% of the sample.

Interpreted using the paper, the time point label stands for: baseline before first vaccination. The vaccinee samples were drawn from two UK trials, COV001 and COV002, one of which was a single-blind randomized controlled phase 2/3 trial testing AZD1222 (ChAdOx1 nCoV-19) in healthy adults. For TCRbeta chain sequencing, PBMC samples from trial participants were taken at day 0 and at day 28 after the second dose. These data originate in a study of T cell responses to AZD1222 COVID-19 vaccine (dated by TCRdb to the early 2020s). Regarding the complete study: AZD1222 recipients whose second dose came at about 4 weeks and those whose second dose came at about 12 weeks were combined into one group, since spike-specific TCR depth and breadth did not differ between the two schedules. TCR sequencing was performed for more than 230 trial participants, of whom some 200 were given two doses of AZD1222 and around 25 were given two doses of MenACWY control vaccine. Trial participants were enrolled into age subgroups of 18-55, 56-69 and 70-plus years, which contained roughly 150, 30 and 60 TCR-sequenced participants, respectively. Here is what the overall study found, with its caveats: The whole spike protein was spanned by vaccine-associated CD4 TCRs, and dominant responses were seen in regions 160-218 and 743-854. Spike-specific TCR breadth and depth rose significantly after two AZD1222 doses compared with day 0 and with MenACWY recipients. Conclusions about previously exposed vaccinees were limited because only a handful of AZD1222 recipients were SARS-CoV-2 seropositive at baseline. Participants were mostly white British and included more females than males, and it was suggested by the authors that clonal diversity may have been underestimated. The 56-69-year group was small, and its depth increase did not reach significance, likely because of low power. Reportedly, almost half of the unique spike-specific TCRs recognized epitopes lying outside the regions that are mutated in the B.1.351 and B.1.1.7 variants. Because no day 14 peak-response samples were available, the repertoires could be characterized only after the peak T cell response.

Recombination linked TRBV7-3 to TRBJ1-2, with TRBD1 identical over 7 junction bases. This receptor was obtained from an adult in good health. The material was peripheral blood, obtained on day 0 of AZD1222 vaccination. The CDR3 protein: CASSQGGAGGYTF. At the DNA level, the sequence is TGTGCCAGCAGCCAGGGGGGCGCGGGTGGCTACACCTTC.